This T cell receptor beta chain was observed in a study of tumor-infiltrating lymphocytes in primary liver carcinoma. Both RNA and DNA were isolated together from around 20-30 mg of bulk tissue that had not been sorted. Each tumor specimen held more than 80% viable tumor cells. From around 500 ng of total RNA, TCR beta-specific cDNA was reverse-transcribed using a constant-region primer. Each TCR beta library was derived from three nested multiplex PCR rounds that employed slightly modified ARM-PCR. The opening two PCR rounds, around 9 cycles each, paired TRBV1-TRBV30 forward primers with a C-beta reverse primer. TCRdb independently ran MiXCR on the multiplex PCR reads; one entry per CDR3 protein. Among approximately 64,000 distinct CDR3 sequences listed, about 71% were seen once. This CDR3 has 15 residues. V trimming: 2 bases; J trimming: 1 base; junction bases outside the gene matches: 2.

V gene TRBV12-3 or TRBV12-4 combines with J gene TRBJ2-4; 7 bases line up with TRBD1. The TCR sequence derives from a man aged 35 to 55 with primary liver carcinoma and hepatitis B virus infection. Specimen: liver tumor tissue from sampling region 4. Indicated subset: tumor region T4, right-lateral pole. CDR3 DNA sequence: TGTGCCAGCAGTTTATTACAGGGGGCCAAAAACATTCAGTACTTC. Translation: CASSLLQGAKNIQYF.